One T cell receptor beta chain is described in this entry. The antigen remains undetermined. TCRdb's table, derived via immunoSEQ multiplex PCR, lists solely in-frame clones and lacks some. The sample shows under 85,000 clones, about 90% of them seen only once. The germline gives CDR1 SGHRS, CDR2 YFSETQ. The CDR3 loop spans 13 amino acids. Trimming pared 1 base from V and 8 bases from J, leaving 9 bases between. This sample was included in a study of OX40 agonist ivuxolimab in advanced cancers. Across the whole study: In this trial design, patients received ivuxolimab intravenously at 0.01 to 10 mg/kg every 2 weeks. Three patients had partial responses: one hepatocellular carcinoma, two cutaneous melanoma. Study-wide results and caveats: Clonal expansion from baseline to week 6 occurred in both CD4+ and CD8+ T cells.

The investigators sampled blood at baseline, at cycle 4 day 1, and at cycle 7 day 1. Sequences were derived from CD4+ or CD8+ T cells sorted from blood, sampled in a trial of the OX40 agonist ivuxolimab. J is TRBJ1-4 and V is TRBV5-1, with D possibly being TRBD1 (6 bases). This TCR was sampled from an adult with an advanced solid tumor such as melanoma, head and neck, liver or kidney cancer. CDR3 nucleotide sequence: TGCGCCAGCAGCTTGAGGGACACCGAAAAACTGTTTTTT. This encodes CASSLRDTEKLFF.